These 3 T cell receptor beta chains were all obtained from the same sample, sequenced in a study of blood T cell repertoires in COVID-19. Libraries were prepared by immunoSEQ multiplex PCR; TCRdb keeps only in-frame clonotypes and omits some of them. This repertoire shows around 250,000 clones, approximately 85% found once; its top ten account for over 1.5%. Sequencing was done on a sample of PBMCs or T cells enriched from blood (not recorded which). The receptors here all came from a woman in her forties or fifties who had recovered from COVID-19.

This chain joins TRBV2 and TRBJ1-5; D unresolved. This CDR3 has 14 amino acids. V was shortened by 7 bases and J by 5 bases, with 15 bases between the two germline ends. In germline, CDR1 is SNHLY, CDR2 FYNNEI. CDR3 bases: TGTGCCAGCACCGAGAGTGGTGTCGATCAGCCCCAGCATTTT. It yields the protein CASTESGVDQPQHF.

This clone was recorded once. The V call is TRBV21-1, the J call TRBJ1-5. TRBV21-1 constitutes a pseudogene. CDR3 size: 15 residues. The CDR3 here is CASSKERRSNQPQHF. The DNA of the CDR3 is TGTGCCAGCAGCAAGGAAAGGAGGAGCAATCAGCCCCAGCATTTT.

The chain joins TRBV9 to TRBJ1-2; D perhaps matches TRBD1 (6 bases). Germline CDR1 reads SGDLS; CDR2 reads YYNGEE. The germline V and J ends were trimmed by 0 bases and 2 bases, with 11 bases remaining between them. The CDR3 extends over 15 amino acids. The CDR3 sequence is CASSVGGQPNYGYTF. The CDR3 DNA reads as TGTGCCAGCAGCGTAGGAGGACAGCCGAACTATGGCTACACCTTC.